This T cell receptor beta chain was identified during a study of human T cells and chemical hapten exposure (TCRdb year 2021). For the wider study: For sensitization, 2% DPC in acetone was applied to a roughly 2 cm by roughly 2 cm area of upper inner arm skin. Throughout the approximately 26-week study period, patients were also given weekly therapeutic DPC doses on the scalp. Patch testing on the upper back used Finn chambers containing 0.01% DPC, with scoring done after 6 days according to International Contact Dermatitis Research Group standards. Most of the patients in the cohort were female, and the cohort covered alopecia areata with under or over 50% scalp involvement, alopecia totalis and alopecia universalis. Libraries were pooled for sequencing, and per-sample TCR yields varied mainly because of small differences in library volumes within the pool. The study tracked peripheral blood TCR repertoire changes in vivo during primary and secondary sensitization to the hapten diphenylcyclopropenone (DPC) in alopecia patients. Blood was sampled from patients pre-sensitization (week 0) and at 2, 6 and about 24 weeks after DPC sensitization. Nearly 30 alopecia patients gave blood for TCR sequencing at one to four time points (pre-sensitization, 2, 6 and 24 weeks).

What the work shows at the level of the full study, not this receptor alone: DPC sensitization did not change the number of TCRs with a frequency above 1 in 1000, and there was no evidence of changes in global repertoire structure. Repeated subsampling changed both the strength of the expansion versus patch-test correlation and the threshold at which the correlation became significant. The number of PT1 expanded TCRs positively correlated with patch test score, significant at thresholds 8, 16 and 32 but not 4. All patients had alopecia, a presumed autoimmune disease, so their immune response might differ from that of healthy individuals. Compared with pre-sensitization or healthy control sets, expanded TCRs formed significantly more large CDR3 similarity clusters, which is consistent with antigen-driven responses.

This clonotype has at least ten counts. Its antigen is still unknown. There are no base qualities to consult, and no much larger clone falls within one base. V is shortened by 5 bases, J by 0 bases, and the region joining them spans 7 bases. The CDR3 numbers 14 residues from cysteine through phenylalanine. The CDR3 DNA has 42 bases and is translated from base 1. CDR1 and CDR2 (SGHNT, YENEEA) derive from the germline V gene. The receptor library was made with RACE. Instrument on record: NextSeq 500. Library preparation attached unique molecular identifiers to individual cDNA molecules for quantitative, reproducible TCR counting. For every blood RNA sample, sequencing covered both the TCR alpha and TCR beta chains. Concerning the study's data processing: The median number of TCRs per sample was approximately 93,000, ranging from roughly 23,224 to 690,600. The Decombinator software suite was used to annotate V, J and CDR3 in the TCR reads. For PS versus PT1 abundance plots, all samples were subsampled to the same number of TCRs (28,000). TCRs were defined as expanded if absent before sensitization and observed at least eight times at the 2-week time point. TCRdb cleaned the public reads at Q25 with fastp, built clones with MiXCR and kept in-frame beta chains. Rows are unified per CDR3 protein, each entry keeping the most common DNA and genes. In this record, the V and J calls reflect TCRdb's handling and not the investigators' own analysis. In this sample the table shows hundreds of thousands of distinct CDR3 sequences, roughly 6% of which occur a single time. The leading ten clones occupy approximately 5.4% of the sample.

Interpreted using the paper, the time point label stands for: patch test 2, 6 weeks after DPC sensitization. The treatment or condition label corresponds to: therapeutic diphenylcyclopropenone sensitization with weekly scalp DPC. At every patch-test visit, the blood draw took place before the patch test was put on. To be eligible, patients had to be aged 18 to 70, diagnosed with alopecia and judged suitable for DPC therapy, while pregnant patients were excluded. Unfractionated whole blood was collected in Tempus Blood RNA tubes, and total RNA was extracted from that blood. The sequence derives from a woman between 18 and 29 years old with alopecia areata. Some clones in this sample may be carry-over from other donors' samples. Source: whole blood, taken in connection with sensitization to the hapten diphenylcyclopropenone (DPC). In this chain, TRBV11-3 is recombined with TRBJ2-2; the D segment could be TRBD1, given 6 matching bases. The nucleotide sequence reads as follows: TGTGCCAGCAGCGGGGACACGAACACCGGGGAGCTGTTTTTT. Translation gives CASSGDTNTGELFF.